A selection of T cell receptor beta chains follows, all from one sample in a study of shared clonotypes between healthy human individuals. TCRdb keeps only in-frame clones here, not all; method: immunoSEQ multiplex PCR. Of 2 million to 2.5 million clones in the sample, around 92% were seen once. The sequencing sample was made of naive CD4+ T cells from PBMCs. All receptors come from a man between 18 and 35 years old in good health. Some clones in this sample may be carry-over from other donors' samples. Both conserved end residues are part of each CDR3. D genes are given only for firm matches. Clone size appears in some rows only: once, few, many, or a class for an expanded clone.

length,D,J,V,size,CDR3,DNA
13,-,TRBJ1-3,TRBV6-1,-,CASRGAGGNTIYF,TGTGCCAGCAGGGGAGCGGGGGGAAACACCATATATTTT
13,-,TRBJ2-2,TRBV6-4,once,CASSVRGSGELFF,TGTGCCAGCAGTGTACGGGGTTCCGGGGAGCTGTTTTTT
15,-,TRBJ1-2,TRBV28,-,CASSSFGEANYGYTF,TGTGCCAGCAGTTCTTTTGGAGAAGCTAACTATGGCTACACCTTC
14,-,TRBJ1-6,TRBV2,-,CASSEALVGSPLHF,TGTGCCAGCAGTGAAGCGCTTGTGGGTTCACCCCTCCACTTT
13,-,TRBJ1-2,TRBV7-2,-,CASSLTVLYGYTF,TGTGCCAGCAGCTTGACAGTACTCTATGGCTACACCTTC
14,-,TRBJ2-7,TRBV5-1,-,CASMILTDPYEQYF,TGCGCCAGCATGATCTTAACGGATCCATACGAGCAGTACTTC
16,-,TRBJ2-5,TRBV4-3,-,CASSLLPGQSQETQYF,TGCGCCAGCAGCCTCCTCCCGGGGCAGTCCCAAGAGACCCAGTACTTC
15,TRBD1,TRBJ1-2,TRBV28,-,CASSADPGQAYGYTF,TGTGCCAGCAGCGCAGACCCGGGACAGGCCTATGGCTACACCTTC
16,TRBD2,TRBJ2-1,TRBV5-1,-,CASSLSAGGSYNEQFF,TGCGCCAGCAGCTTGTCTGCGGGAGGTTCCTACAATGAGCAGTTCTTC
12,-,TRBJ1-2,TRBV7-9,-,CASSFAGSGYTF,TGTGCCAGCAGCTTTGCAGGGAGCGGCTACACCTTC
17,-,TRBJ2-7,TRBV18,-,CASSPNRQGLQNDEQYF,TGTGCCAGCTCACCAAACCGACAAGGTCTCCAGAACGACGAGCAGTACTTC
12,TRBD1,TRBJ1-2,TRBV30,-,CAWTRGPKGYTF,TGTGCCTGGACTAGGGGGCCGAAAGGCTACACCTTC
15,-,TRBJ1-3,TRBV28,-,CASSFGGSSGNTIYF,TGTGCCAGCAGTTTTGGCGGAAGCTCTGGAAACACCATATATTTT
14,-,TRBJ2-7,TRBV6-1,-,CASSRREGTYEQYF,TGTGCCAGCAGCAGACGAGAGGGGACCTACGAGCAGTACTTC
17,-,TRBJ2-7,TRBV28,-,CASSLYGWTNRTYEQYF,TGTGCCAGCAGTTTATATGGCTGGACAAACCGAACCTACGAGCAGTACTTC
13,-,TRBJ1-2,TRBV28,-,CASTPPGDYGYTF,TGTGCCAGCACCCCTCCCGGCGACTATGGCTACACCTTC
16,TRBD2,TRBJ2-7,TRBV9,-,CASSLSPLAATYEQYF,TGTGCCAGCAGCCTTAGCCCCCTAGCGGCTACCTACGAGCAGTACTTC
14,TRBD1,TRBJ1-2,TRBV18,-,CASSPEGGEYGYTF,TGTGCCAGCTCACCAGAAGGGGGCGAATATGGCTACACCTTC
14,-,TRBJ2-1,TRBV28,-,CASSLSGTVNEQFF,TGTGCCAGCAGTTTATCCGGGACGGTGAATGAGCAGTTCTTC
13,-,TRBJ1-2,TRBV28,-,CASSTPGRAGYTF,TGTGCCAGCAGCACCCCGGGACGGGCTGGCTACACCTTC
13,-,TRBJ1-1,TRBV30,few,CAWTTGGDTEAFF,TGTGCCTGGACCACTGGGGGGGACACTGAAGCTTTCTTT
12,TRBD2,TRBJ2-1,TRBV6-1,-,CASSQSSGKQFF,TGTGCCAGCAGCCAATCTAGCGGGAAGCAGTTCTTC
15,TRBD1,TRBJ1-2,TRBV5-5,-,CASSPGQGRFDGYTF,TGTGCCAGCAGCCCAGGACAGGGGAGGTTCGATGGCTACACCTTC
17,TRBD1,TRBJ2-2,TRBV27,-,CASSPRRTGGDTGELFF,TGTGCCAGCAGCCCGAGGCGGACAGGGGGCGACACCGGGGAGCTGTTTTTT
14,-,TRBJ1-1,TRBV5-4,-,CASRPGGTNTEAFF,TGTGCCAGCAGGCCCGGGGGTACGAACACTGAAGCTTTCTTT
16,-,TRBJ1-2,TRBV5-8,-,CASSRTSTHGLSGYTF,TGTGCCAGCAGCCGAACGTCCACGCACGGGTTATCTGGCTACACCTTC
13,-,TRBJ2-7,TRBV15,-,CATSRVLAYEQYF,TGTGCCACCAGCCGGGTCTTGGCCTACGAGCAGTACTTC
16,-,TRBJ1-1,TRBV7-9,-,CASSLALPVFGIEAFF,TGTGCCAGCAGCTTAGCGCTCCCAGTTTTTGGCATTGAAGCTTTCTTT
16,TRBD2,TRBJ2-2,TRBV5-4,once,CASSHLSGRAFGELFF,TGTGCCAGCAGCCACCTTAGCGGGAGGGCCTTCGGGGAGCTGTTTTTT
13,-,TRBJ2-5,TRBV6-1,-,CASRDYRRETQYF,TGTGCCAGCAGAGACTACAGGAGGGAGACCCAGTACTTC
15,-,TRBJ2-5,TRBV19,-,CASSPGGPLVQTQYF,TGTGCCAGTAGTCCAGGCGGCCCCCTCGTCCAGACCCAGTACTTC
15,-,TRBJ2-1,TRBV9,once,CASSVEPSGYNEQFF,TGTGCCAGCAGCGTAGAACCCAGCGGCTACAATGAGCAGTTCTTC
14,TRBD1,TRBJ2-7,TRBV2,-,CASIQGVTAGEQYF,TGTGCCAGCATTCAGGGGGTTACGGCTGGAGAGCAGTACTTC
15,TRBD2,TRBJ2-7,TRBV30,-,CAWSTGLAGSYEQYF,TGTGCCTGGAGTACGGGACTAGCGGGCTCCTACGAGCAGTACTTC
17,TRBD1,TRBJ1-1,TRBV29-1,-,CSVAGTGVFGGSTEAFF,TGCAGCGTCGCCGGGACAGGGGTCTTCGGGGGTAGTACTGAAGCTTTCTTT
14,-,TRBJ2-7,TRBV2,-,CATHSIGGTNEQYF,TGTGCCACCCACTCAATCGGGGGAACTAACGAGCAGTACTTC
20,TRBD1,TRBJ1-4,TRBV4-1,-,CASSQDPAGTGFSTNEKLFF,TGCGCCAGCAGCCAAGACCCAGCCGGGACAGGGTTTTCAACTAATGAAAAACTGTTTTTT
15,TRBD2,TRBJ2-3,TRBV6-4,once,CASRPTSGQTDTQYF,TGTGCCAGCAGGCCGACTAGCGGTCAGACAGATACGCAGTATTTT
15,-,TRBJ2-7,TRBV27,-,CASKRTGWGDYEQYF,TGTGCCAGCAAAAGGACAGGCTGGGGGGACTACGAGCAGTACTTC
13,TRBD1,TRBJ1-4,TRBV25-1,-,CASTGTVNEKLFF,TGTGCCAGCACAGGGACAGTTAATGAAAAACTGTTTTTT